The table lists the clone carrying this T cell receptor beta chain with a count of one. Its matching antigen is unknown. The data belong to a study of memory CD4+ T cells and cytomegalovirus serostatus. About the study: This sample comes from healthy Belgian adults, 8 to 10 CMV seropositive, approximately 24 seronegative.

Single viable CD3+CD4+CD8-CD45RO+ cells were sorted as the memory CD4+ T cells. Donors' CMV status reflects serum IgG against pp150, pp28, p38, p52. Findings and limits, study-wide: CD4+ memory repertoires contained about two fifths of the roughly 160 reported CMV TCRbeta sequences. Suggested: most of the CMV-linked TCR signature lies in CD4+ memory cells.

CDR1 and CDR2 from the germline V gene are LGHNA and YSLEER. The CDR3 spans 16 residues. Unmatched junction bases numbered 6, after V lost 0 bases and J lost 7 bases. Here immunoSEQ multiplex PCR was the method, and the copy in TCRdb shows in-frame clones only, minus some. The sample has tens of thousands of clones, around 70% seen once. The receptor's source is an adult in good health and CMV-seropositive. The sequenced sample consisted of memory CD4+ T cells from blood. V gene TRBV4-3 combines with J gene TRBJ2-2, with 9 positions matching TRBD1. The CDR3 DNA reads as TGCGCCAGCAGCCAAGATTTGGACAGGGGTCTCGGGGAGCTGTTTTTT. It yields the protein CASSQDLDRGLGELFF.